The 31 T cell receptor beta chains below come from one sample, sequenced in a study of human T cells and chemical hapten exposure. The sample's time point: healthy volunteer bleed at 6 weeks. Total RNA was isolated from unfractionated whole blood. TCRdb analysed the RACE reads with MiXCR anew, one entry per CDR3 protein. The data contain some 40,000 distinct CDR3 sequences, about 3.5% of them seen just once; the ten biggest clones take up 5% to 7%. The specimen was whole blood. Receptors originate from a human donor in good health. Some clones in this sample may be carry-over from other donors' samples.

This clonotype was seen ten or more times. This chain links TRBV4-1 with TRBJ2-2, with 9 bases lining up with TRBD2. The V segment lost 6 bases and the J segment 1 base; nucleotides outside the gene matches: 12. This CDR3 has 18 residues. The germline V gene encodes CDR1 MGHRA and CDR2 YSYEKL. The DNA of the CDR3 is TGCGCCAGCAGGGGGCTGCGGACTAGCGATCGGAACACCGGGGAGCTGTTTTTT. It specifies CASRGLRTSDRNTGELFF.

The table lists this clonotype with many counts. The rearrangement links TRBV29-1 to TRBJ2-5, with D unclear. Germline loops: CDR1 SQVTM, CDR2 ANQGSEA. Trimming pared 4 bases from V and 2 bases from J, leaving 8 bases between. The CDR3 extends over 12 amino acids. CDR3 protein: CSVVHHQETQYF. CDR3 DNA sequence: TGCAGCGTTGTTCACCATCAAGAGACCCAGTACTTC.

This clonotype was detected a few times. The chain combines TRBV28 with TRBJ1-2; D unclear. Trimming pared 6 bases from V and 2 bases from J, leaving 13 bases between. Germline values: CDR1 MDHEN, CDR2 SYDVKM. This CDR3 region has 14 residues. The CDR3: CASSPMGRNYGYTF. For the CDR3, the DNA is TGTGCCAGCAGCCCGATGGGCAGAAACTATGGCTACACCTTC.

The sample holds many counts of this clonotype. The V and J genes are TRBV20-1 and TRBJ2-3; tentatively, D is TRBD2 (6 bases). This CDR3 is built from 14 residues. Germline CDR1 reads DFQATT; CDR2 reads SNEGSKA (reference sequence). V was pared by 3 bases and J by 0 bases, with 10 bases between. CDR3 residues: CSASIAASTDTQYF. The CDR3 coding sequence is TGCAGTGCTAGCATAGCGGCTAGCACAGATACGCAGTATTTT.

This clonotype was recorded a few times. A much larger clone lies one base from this, so it may be a read error. The chain uses TRBV7-2 and TRBJ2-1; D gene unclear. The CDR3 extends over 11 amino acids. Trimming took off 2 bases at V and 6 bases at J, with 2 bases between the two ends. CDR1 is SGHTA, CDR2 FQGNSA, per germline. The CDR3: CASSLLNEQFF. As DNA, the CDR3 is TGTGCCAGCAGCTTACTCAATGAGCAGTTCTTC.

This clonotype was picked up many times. This chain uses TRBV6-6 with TRBJ2-1; D is ambiguous. The V and J ends lost 7 bases and 9 bases respectively, with 10 bases between them. Germline loops: CDR1 MNHNY, CDR2 SVGAGI (reference sequence). This CDR3 contains 11 residues. CDR3 sequence: CASTRPPEQFF. The DNA for the CDR3 is TGTGCCAGCACCCGACCCCCTGAGCAGTTCTTC.

This clonotype has more than one count but fewer than ten. The chain joins TRBV18 to TRBJ2-3, with a weak D call TRBD2 (5 bases). Germline V gene sequence: CDR1 KGHSH, CDR2 LQKENI. Trimming removed 3 bases at V and 0 bases at J, with 10 bases between. This CDR3 has 15 amino acids. The CDR3 sequence: CASSPWTGSTDTQYF. CDR3 DNA sequence: TGTGCCAGCTCACCGTGGACGGGGAGCACAGATACGCAGTATTTT.

This clonotype was seen ten or more times. This chain uses TRBV6-6 with TRBJ1-4, with D uncertain. Germline lookup yields CDR1 MNHNY and CDR2 SVGAGI (reference sequence). This CDR3 contains 16 residues. V shed 3 bases and J shed 1 base, with 12 bases lying between them. CDR3 residues: CASSYVQTRTNEKLFF. The CDR3, as DNA: TGTGCCAGCAGTTATGTACAGACCCGAACTAATGAAAAACTGTTTTTT.

As for this clonotype: A much larger clonotype is one base distant, so this may be a read error. This chain connects TRBV28 to TRBJ2-5, with 7 bases identical to TRBD2. The length of the CDR3 is 14 residues. Germline V gives CDR1 MDHEN, CDR2 SYDVKM. CDR3 in DNA: TGTACCAGCAGTCCTAGCGGAGGGGTAGAGACCCAGTACTTC. Protein product: CTSSPSGGVETQYF.

This clonotype has more than one count but fewer than ten. The chain carries TRBV5-1 and TRBJ2-2, with TRBD2 matching 14 bases. Per germline, CDR1 SGHRS and CDR2 YFSETQ. This CDR3 has 18 amino acids. Losses at the gene ends were 5 bases for V and 4 bases for J; bases not matched to a gene: 10. The CDR3 DNA sequence: TGCGCCAGCAGTACCGGGACTAGCGGGAGTATTAGCACCGGGGAGCTGTTTTTT. Protein sequence: CASSTGTSGSISTGELFF.

At least ten counts were recorded for this clonotype. This rearrangement joins TRBV27 to TRBJ1-2; 11 bases map to TRBD1. The junction had 17 bases not matched to a gene; V was cut back by 1 base and J by 4 bases. The CDR3 is 20 residues long. Germline CDR1 reads MNHEY; CDR2 reads SMNVEV (reference sequence). The CDR3 is CASSLWGSGTGGAALYGYTF. The CDR3 nucleotides read TGTGCCAGCAGTTTATGGGGGTCCGGGACAGGGGGGGCAGCTCTCTATGGCTACACCTTC.

At least ten counts were recorded for this clonotype. This chain uses TRBV7-8 with TRBJ2-4; D ambiguous. The V and J ends lost 4 bases and 6 bases respectively, with 4 bases between them. CDR1 is SGHVS, CDR2 FQNEAQ, per germline. The length of the CDR3 is 11 residues. The CDR3 DNA reads TGTGCCAGCAGCTCCGTAAACATTCAGTACTTC. This codes for CASSSVNIQYF.

This clonotype has a count of ten or more. The CDR3 sequence is CSARVPPQSTDTQYF. CDR3 DNA sequence: TGCAGTGCTAGAGTACCCCCCCAGAGCACAGATACGCAGTATTTT. The chain employs TRBV20-1 and TRBJ2-3; the D is unclear. Germline lookup yields CDR1 DFQATT and CDR2 SNEGSKA (reference sequence). V was shortened by 1 base and J by 0 bases, with 11 bases between the two germline ends. CDR3 length: 15 amino acids.

The chain links TRBV30 to TRBJ2-5; 9 nucleotides line up with TRBD1. Unmatched junction bases numbered 6, after V lost 5 bases and J lost 5 bases. Germline CDR1 GTSNPN, CDR2 SVGIG (reference sequence). The CDR3 sequence is 13 residues long. The CDR3: CAWGQGSGETQYF. The CDR3 DNA reads TGTGCCTGGGGACAGGGGTCCGGGGAGACCCAGTACTTC.

This clonotype has more than one count but fewer than ten. The CDR3 reads CASSLNWLAKNIQYF. The CDR3 DNA reads as TGTGCCAGCAGTTTAAATTGGCTAGCCAAAAACATTCAGTACTTC. The chain carries TRBV28 and TRBJ2-4; no definite D call. The ends were cut back, 2 bases at V and 0 bases at J, with 8 bases in the middle. The germline gives CDR1 MDHEN, CDR2 SYDVKM. The CDR3 consists of 15 residues.

This clonotype has at least ten counts. The CDR3 sequence: CASSYPLAGRSDYGYTF. The CDR3 DNA follows: TGTGCCAGCAGTTACCCCCTCGCGGGGAGAAGCGACTATGGCTACACCTTC. The gene calls are TRBV6-2 or TRBV6-3 and TRBJ1-2, with no clear D. The V gene lost 2 bases and the J gene lost 3 bases, with 19 bases spanning the gap. This CDR3 is 17 amino acids long. Germline loops: CDR1 MNHEY, CDR2 SVGEGT.

This rearrangement joins TRBV5-5 to TRBJ2-7; maybe TRBD1 (6 bases). From germline, CDR1 is SGHKS and CDR2 YYEKEE (reference sequence). CDR3 length: 15 amino acids. V lost 0 bases, J lost 2 bases, and 12 bases lay in between. The DNA for the CDR3 is TGTGCCAGCAGCTTGGGGCTGAAGGGGGCCTACGAGCAGTACTTC. Translating gives CASSLGLKGAYEQYF.

This clonotype was detected ten times or more. The genes are TRBV29-1 and TRBJ2-2; 13 bases map to TRBD2. The V segment lost 5 bases and the J segment 1 base; nucleotides outside the gene matches: 7. In germline, CDR1 is SQVTM, CDR2 ANQGSEA. The CDR3 covers 17 residues. CDR3 in DNA: TGCAGCGTTACCCCGGGACTAGCGGGGAAGAACACCGGGGAGCTGTTTTTT. As protein: CSVTPGLAGKNTGELFF.

This clonotype has at least ten counts. The gene calls are TRBV2 and TRBJ2-3; 12 nucleotides line up with TRBD2. CDR1 SNHLY and CDR2 FYNNEI come from the germline V gene. The length of the CDR3 is 17 residues. Trimming took 10 bases from V and 5 from J; bases not matched to a gene: 16. The CDR3 DNA is TGTGCCATCACCCCGAGGACTAGCGGGGCTCGTCAAGATACGCAGTATTTT. Its translation is CAITPRTSGARQDTQYF. Supplemented by reference TRBV2 and TRBJ2-3, the full variable domain reads EPEVTQTPSHQVTQMGQEVILRCVPISNHLYFYWYRQILGQKVEFLVSFYNNEISEKSEIFDDQFSVERPDGSNFTLKIRSTKLEDSAMYFCAITPRTSGARQDTQYFGPGTRLTVL.

This clonotype was found a few times. The chain joins TRBV10-3 to TRBJ1-2, with a possible D match to TRBD1 (6 bases). CDR1 and CDR2 (germline): ENHRY, SYGVKD. The CDR3 consists of 13 residues. Trimming stripped 2 bases from V and 2 bases from J, with 6 bases between. In DNA form, the CDR3 reads TGTGCCATCAGTGAGGACAGGAACTATGGCTACACCTTC. Protein product: CAISEDRNYGYTF.

The sample holds many counts of this clonotype. This chain connects TRBV18 to TRBJ1-4; D possibly corresponds to TRBD1 (5 bases). CDR3 length: 16 amino acids. Trimming removed 5 bases at V and 5 bases at J, with 18 bases between. CDR1 is KGHSH and CDR2 is LQKENI in the germline V gene. The CDR3 sequence: CASSSGSGTGNEKLFF. The CDR3 DNA follows: TGTGCCAGCTCATCAGGATCCGGGACGGGGAATGAAAAACTGTTTTTT.

This clonotype was counted a few times. The chain is built from TRBV29-1 and TRBJ2-5, with unresolved D. The CDR3 length is 12 residues. CDR1 and CDR2 (germline): SQVTM, ANQGSEA. Trimming left V 1 base short and J 6 bases short, with 9 bases between. CDR3 nucleotide sequence: TGCAGCGTTGAAGTGGCAGGCCAGACCCAGTACTTC. Encoded protein: CSVEVAGQTQYF. Full variable domain (missing parts from reference TRBV29-1 and TRBJ2-5): SAVISQKPSRDICQRGTSLTIQCQVDSQVTMMFWYRQQPGQSLTLIATANQGSEATYESGFVIDKFPISRPNLTFSTLTVSNMSPEDSSIYLCSVEVAGQTQYFGPGTRLLVL.

At least ten counts were recorded for this clonotype. This chain uses TRBV6-6 with TRBJ1-3; D is possibly TRBD1 (5 bases). The CDR3 length is 15 residues. Trimming left V 7 bases short and J 0 bases short, with 13 bases between. CDR1 MNHNY and CDR2 SVGAGI come from the germline V gene (reference sequence). The CDR3 region has the DNA TGTGCCAGCACCCTCTCCGACAGCTCTGGAAACACCATATATTTT. Protein sequence: CASTLSDSSGNTIYF.

Many counts were recorded for this clonotype. V gene TRBV4-1 combines with J gene TRBJ2-3; D is undetermined. Germline CDR1 and CDR2: MGHRA and YSYEKL. V shed 4 bases and J shed 1 base, with 18 bases lying between them. The CDR3 contains 17 residues. The CDR3 region is CASSPEPPQSRTDTQYF. The DNA for the CDR3 is TGCGCCAGCAGCCCGGAACCCCCGCAGAGTCGCACAGATACGCAGTATTTT.

In this sample, this clonotype turned up many times. The chain has TRBV12-3 or TRBV12-4 and TRBJ1-5; no clear D. CDR3 length: 16 amino acids. V lost 5 bases and J 0 bases, leaving 14 bases between the germline ends. Here the CDR3 reads CASSLRLADSNQPQHF. The CDR3 nucleotides are TGTGCCAGCAGTCTAAGGCTAGCCGATAGCAATCAGCCCCAGCATTTT.

This clonotype is labeled medium-sized. The chain links TRBV20-1 to TRBJ1-1; D uncertain. The CDR3 spans 15 residues. The germline V gene has CDR1 DFQATT and CDR2 SNEGSKA (reference sequence). V shed 5 bases and J shed 2 bases, with 18 bases lying between them. Written as DNA, the CDR3 is TGCAGTGCTCAGTCTACGGTCCAATCTAACACTGAAGCTTTCTTT. It yields the protein CSAQSTVQSNTEAFF.

This clonotype came up many times. V usage is TRBV12-3 or TRBV12-4 and J usage is TRBJ1-1, with 12 bases identical to TRBD1. The CDR3 spans 15 residues. J gave up 6 bases and V 1 base, and 3 bases lay outside the gene matches. The DNA for the CDR3 is TGTGCCAGCAGTTTAGAGGGACAGGGGGCTGCTGAAGCTTTCTTT. Its translation is CASSLEGQGAAEAFF.

In its sample, this clonotype was seen many times. J is TRBJ2-2 and V is TRBV4-2; TRBD2 matches at 11 bases. V lost 3 bases, J lost 0 bases, and 3 bases stayed unmatched. Germline V gene lookup returns CDR1 LGHNA and CDR2 YNFKEQ. The CDR3 has 17 residues. In DNA, the CDR3 is TGTGCCAGCAGCCAGGAGACTAGCGGGGCGAACACCGGGGAGCTGTTTTTT. This encodes CASSQETSGANTGELFF.

This clonotype was detected ten times or more. This chain joins TRBV10-3 and TRBJ2-3; D uncertain. V lost 6 bases, J lost 0 bases, and 10 bases lay in between. Germline V gene sequence: CDR1 ENHRY, CDR2 SYGVKD. The CDR3 runs 14 residues. As DNA, the CDR3 is TGTGCCATCAGAGCCGGTCCTAGCACAGATACGCAGTATTTT. As protein: CAIRAGPSTDTQYF.

Here the CDR3 reads CSAVDRGREEQYF. The DNA for the CDR3 is TGCAGCGCTGTAGACAGGGGGCGGGAAGAGCAGTACTTC. This chain connects TRBV29-1 to TRBJ2-7; 10 bases align to TRBD1. Germline V gene sequence: CDR1 SQVTM, CDR2 ANQGSEA. The CDR3 contains 13 residues. The J segment lost 7 bases and the V segment lost 7 bases, leaving 10 bases of the junction unmatched.

This clonotype showed up many times. The chain links TRBV13 to TRBJ1-6; D not resolved. Germline CDR1 PRHDT, CDR2 FYEKMQ (reference sequence). CDR3 length: 17 amino acids. Between the trimmed V and J ends, which lost 2 bases and 10 bases, there was a span of 21 bases. CDR3 protein: CASSLSPQLGRKSPLHF. The CDR3 DNA is TGTGCCAGCAGCTTATCCCCCCAGCTGGGGAGGAAGTCACCCCTCCACTTT.